The following is a T cell receptor (beta chain) sequence with its context. Other DNA sequences in this sample translate to the same CDR3. Original methodology: Reference gene primer amplification in the assay estimated nucleated cell counts. TCRdb keeps only in-frame clones here, not all; method: immunoSEQ multiplex PCR. D and trimming come from the DNA, and the V and J calls and clone size come from that table. The sample contains 40,000 to 50,000 clones, 70% to 85% of which appear only once. The data were taken from a study of blood T cell repertoires in COVID-19. Looking at the study overall: The samples span acute and convalescent COVID-19 from the United States, Italy and Spain. T cells, B-cell-depleted T cells, or PBMCs supplied cDNA or gDNA.

Germline V CDR1 and CDR2: SGDLS, YYNGEE. The CDR3 extends over 16 amino acids. V lost 3 bases to trimming and J lost 0 bases, with 12 bases between them. What was sequenced was peripheral blood. This TCR was recovered from a man in his sixties or seventies with acute or convalescent COVID-19. The J gene is TRBJ2-2, the V gene TRBV9; possibly TRBD1 for D (5 bases). The CDR3 sequence: CASSGRGQANTGELFF. CDR3 DNA: TGTGCCAGCAGCGGCAGAGGACAAGCGAACACCGGGGAGCTGTTTTTT.